Listed below are T cell receptor beta chains from one sample, sequenced in a study of blood T cell repertoires in COVID-19. Using immunoSEQ multiplex PCR, the repertoire was profiled, and TCRdb retains in-frame clones only, with some absent. The sample holds 150,000 to 200,000 clones, approximately 87% seen once. The sample consisted of peripheral blood. The receptors shown here come from a young man with active or convalescent COVID-19. Both conserved end residues are part of each CDR3. Each record gives: J gene, D gene, V gene, clone size, CDR3 DNA, CDR3 protein. A D gene is named only where the DNA matches it firmly. The size field is filled for only some rows; it gives once, few, many or a size class.

>TRBJ1-1|NA|TRBV25-1|NA
TGTGCCAGCGAAAGACAGGCTGAAGCTTTCTTT
CASERQAEAFF
>TRBJ1-2|TRBD1|TRBV19|NA
TGTGCCAGTAGTTCCGGACAGGGGGCTTCCTATGGCTACACCTTC
CASSSGQGASYGYTF
>TRBJ2-1|NA|TRBV3-1/TRBV3-2|NA
TGTGCCAGCAGCTTCCAGGGGTTGGAAGGTGAGCAGTTCTTC
CASSFQGLEGEQFF
>TRBJ2-2|NA|TRBV11-2|NA
TGTGCCAGCAGCTCGACAGCGTCGAACACCGGGGAGCTGTTTTTT
CASSSTASNTGELFF
>TRBJ2-3|TRBD2|TRBV7-8|NA
TGTGCCAGCAGCTTTAGGAGCGGGAGGGCTATAGATACGCAGTATTTT
CASSFRSGRAIDTQYF
>TRBJ2-1|TRBD2|TRBV9|NA
TGTGCCAGCAGCGTTAGCGGGGCTCAGTACAATGAGCAGTTCTTC
CASSVSGAQYNEQFF
>TRBJ1-3|TRBD1|TRBV11-3|NA
TGTGCCAGCAGCCTGACAGGGTTCCTCGGAAACACCATATATTTT
CASSLTGFLGNTIYF
>TRBJ2-7|TRBD2|TRBV13|NA
TGTGCCAGCCTTAGCATCGGGGAGGGCTACGAGCAGTACTTC
CASLSIGEGYEQYF
>TRBJ2-7|TRBD2|TRBV4-3|once
TGCGCCAGCAGCCAAGATCCCCCTAGCGGGAGCTCCTACGAGCAGTACTTC
CASSQDPPSGSSYEQYF
>TRBJ1-5|TRBD1|TRBV2|NA
TGTGCCAGCCGGGACAGGGGATATAGCAATCAGCCCCAGCATTTT
CASRDRGYSNQPQHF
>TRBJ1-4|NA|TRBV23-1|NA
TGCGCCAGCAGTCGGGCTGGGAATGAAAAACTGTTTTTT
CASSRAGNEKLFF
>TRBJ1-1|NA|TRBV7-8|NA
TGTGCCAGCAGCTTAGGTCGTCAGGGGAGCACTGAAGCTTTCTTT
CASSLGRQGSTEAFF
>TRBJ1-2|NA|TRBV29-1|once
TGCAGCGTTGACCAGGCAAGGAACTATGGCTACACCTTC
CSVDQARNYGYTF
>TRBJ2-7|NA|TRBV2|NA
TGTGCCAGCACAGCAGGGGTGGGCGAGCAGTACTTC
CASTAGVGEQYF
>TRBJ1-1|NA|TRBV27|NA
TGTGCCAGCAGTTCCCTCCGTGTGGCAGGGCGTTTCGCTGAAGCTTTCTTT
CASSSLRVAGRFAEAFF